Detailed here is one T cell receptor (beta chain). Its antigen is still unknown. The data are from a study of T cell responses to AZD1222 COVID-19 vaccine. Study-level findings and limits: Spike was spanned by vaccine-associated CD4 TCRs, with dominance at 160-218 and 743-854.

After removal of 2 bases from V and 7 bases from J, the junction contained 4 bases not matched to a gene. The CDR3 is 13 amino acids. The germline gives CDR1 SGHNT, CDR2 YYREEE (reference sequence). Repertoires were generated with immunoSEQ multiplex PCR, while TCRdb's copy carries only in-frame clones and drops some. The data contain around 120,000 clones, more than 65% of them singletons. This specimen consisted of peripheral blood, obtained 28 days after the second AZD1222 dose. This receptor was identified in an adult who received the AZD1222 COVID-19 vaccine. The chain employs TRBV5-4 and TRBJ1-1; 8 bases line up with TRBD1. Here the CDR3 reads CASSFTGGFEAFF. The CDR3 DNA sequence: TGTGCCAGCAGCTTTACAGGGGGTTTTGAAGCTTTCTTT. Filled out from reference TRBV5-4 and TRBJ1-1, the complete variable domain reads ETGVTQSPTHLIKTRGQQVTLRCSSQSGHNTVSWYQQALGQGPQFIFQYYREEENGRGNFPPRFSGLQFPNYSSELNVNALELDDSALYLCASSFTGGFEAFFGQGTRLTVV.